This entry lists 20 T cell receptor beta chains sequenced from one sample in a study of post-analysis software for immune sequencing data. Findings of the study overall: Four or five TRBV segments were more frequent in patients than controls; TRBV5-6, TRBV5-1 and TRBV20-1 belonged to this group.

Their antigens are not known. The library was made from cDNA and included unique molecular identifiers. TCRdb re-derived calls from the PCR reads in MiXCR, one entry per CDR3 protein. The table records roughly 800,000 distinct CDR3 sequences, roughly 27% of them present only once. The sample consisted of blood. These receptors came from a girl under 18 with multiple sclerosis.

This clonotype was seen only a few times. The chain links TRBV6-1 to TRBJ2-1; perhaps TRBD2 as D (5 bases). The germline V gene has CDR1 MNHNS and CDR2 SASEGT. This CDR3 is 15 amino acids long. Trimming cost V 8 bases and J 8 bases, with 22 bases left between them. The CDR3 sequence is CASPRNIGVWDEQFF. As DNA, the CDR3 is TGTGCCAGCCCCCGTAATATCGGGGTTTGGGATGAGCAGTTCTTC.

This clonotype has more than one count but fewer than ten. V gene TRBV28 combines with J gene TRBJ2-7; 7 nucleotides match TRBD2. Germline assignment: CDR1 MDHEN and CDR2 SYDVKM. The CDR3 covers 13 residues. V lost 11 bases, J lost 2 bases, and 9 bases stayed unmatched. In nucleotides, the CDR3 is TGTGCCGTAGGGAGGGAGGCCCCCTACGAGCAGTACTTC. Its protein product is CAVGREAPYEQYF.

This rearrangement joins TRBV7-8 to TRBJ1-1; D might be TRBD1 (5 bases). Germline CDR1 and CDR2: SGHVS and FQNEAQ. V was trimmed by 0 bases and J by 3 bases, leaving 11 bases between them. The CDR3 spans 15 residues. CDR3 residues: CASSLAAGIHTEAFF. The CDR3 nucleotides read TGTGCCAGCAGCTTAGCGGCAGGGATTCACACTGAAGCTTTCTTT.

The CDR3 sequence: CASSESRPLNSPLHF. The DNA of the CDR3 is TGTGCCAGCAGTGAATCCAGGCCGCTTAATTCACCCCTCCACTTT. The rearrangement uses TRBV25-1 and TRBJ1-6; no reliable D call. This CDR3 is built from 15 residues. V was shortened by 1 base and J by 6 bases, with 10 bases between the two germline ends. From germline, CDR1 is MGHDK and CDR2 SYGVNS.

This clonotype has only one observation. A read error is possible here, since a much larger clone lies one base away. The V gene is TRBV5-1, the J gene TRBJ1-1; no definite D call. Trimming removed 0 bases at V and 4 bases at J, with 7 bases between. There are 13 residues in the CDR3. Germline values: CDR1 SGHRS, CDR2 YFSETQ. The CDR3 DNA reads TGCGCCAGCAGCTTGGACGGGAGCACTGAAGCTTTCTTT. It translates to CASSLDGSTEAFF.

This clonotype has only a few counts. The rearrangement uses TRBV27 and TRBJ2-1, with D maybe TRBD1 (5 bases). Germline V gene data show CDR1 as MNHEY and CDR2 as SMNVEV (reference sequence). Trimming cost V 6 bases and J 5 bases, with 17 bases left between them. The CDR3 totals 15 residues. The CDR3 DNA is TGTGCCAGCAGCGAGACCGGCCAGGGCCACAATGAGCAGTTCTTC. Protein product: CASSETGQGHNEQFF.

This clonotype has a count of ten or more. The chain is built from TRBV20-1 and TRBJ2-5, with TRBD2 as a possible D gene (5 bases). The germline V gene has CDR1 DFQATT and CDR2 SNEGSKA (reference sequence). V was trimmed by 6 bases and J by 1 base, leaving 12 bases between them. CDR3 length: 13 amino acids. The CDR3 loop reads CSADYRTQETQYF. The CDR3, as DNA: TGCAGTGCAGACTACCGCACCCAAGAGACCCAGTACTTC.

The chain employs TRBV5-1 and TRBJ2-1; 12 bases are a match to TRBD1. Germline CDR1 and CDR2: SGHRS and YFSETQ. V was clipped by 4 bases and J by 8 bases; unmatched bases: 13. The CDR3 runs to 17 residues. CDR3 DNA sequence: TGCGCCAGCAGCGGCCAACCGGGACAGGGGGCGTTCGATGAGCAGTTCTTC. Encoded protein: CASSGQPGQGAFDEQFF.

This chain links TRBV5-1 with TRBJ1-1, with unresolved D. Germline V gene data show CDR1 as SGHRS and CDR2 as YFSETQ. The CDR3 is made up of 14 amino acids. With 4 bases removed from V and 1 base from J, the gap between germline ends came to 11 bases. CDR3 loop: CASSQQTSNTEAFF. For the CDR3, the DNA is TGCGCCAGCAGCCAGCAGACCTCGAACACTGAAGCTTTCTTT.

The chain has TRBV7-8 and TRBJ2-3; D gene unclear. This CDR3 has 14 amino acids. In germline, CDR1 is SGHVS, CDR2 FQNEAQ. Trimming took off 7 bases at V and 4 bases at J, with 15 bases between the two ends. CDR3 coding DNA: TGTGCCAGCACCTGGGTACGTGATCCAGATACGCAGTATTTT. This gives the protein CASTWVRDPDTQYF.

This clonotype was counted a few times. V usage is TRBV27 and J usage is TRBJ2-3; D unclear. V was trimmed by 6 bases and J by 0 bases, leaving 10 bases between them. Germline CDR1 reads MNHEY; CDR2 reads SMNVEV (reference sequence). This CDR3 is 14 amino acids long. The CDR3 nucleotides are TGTGCCAGCAGGTCTCAACCTAGCACAGATACGCAGTATTTT. Its translation: CASRSQPSTDTQYF.

In the case of this clonotype: A read error is possible here, since a much larger clone lies one base away. This chain joins TRBV12-3 or TRBV12-4 and TRBJ2-6, with TRBD2 identical over 8 bases. The CDR3 sequence is 18 residues long. V shed 6 bases and J 4 bases; nucleotides not matched to a gene: 14. As DNA, the CDR3 is TGTGCCAGCAGCCGAACTAGCGGACTGGGGCCAGGGGCCAACGTCCTGACTTTC. It codes for CASSRTSGLGPGANVLTF.

The J gene is TRBJ1-6, the V gene TRBV12-3 or TRBV12-4; 8 bases fit TRBD1. The CDR3 runs 17 residues. After removal of 4 bases from V and 9 bases from J, the junction contained 14 bases not matched to a gene. Here the CDR3 DNA reads TGTGCCAGCAGTTCGGCCGGGACAGGACGTGTAGGTTCACCCCTCCACTTT. Protein sequence: CASSSAGTGRVGSPLHF.

This clonotype occurred a few times. The chain couples TRBV20-1 to TRBJ2-7; either TRBD1 or TRBD2 may fit D (5 bases each). V was shortened by 2 bases and J by 2 bases, with 7 bases between the two germline ends. Germline V CDR1 and CDR2: DFQATT, SNEGSKA (reference sequence). This CDR3 region has 12 residues. As DNA, the CDR3 is TGCAGTGCTAGAAGGGGAGCCTACGAGCAGTACTTC. Translating gives CSARRGAYEQYF.

A few counts support this clonotype. The V call is TRBV20-1, the J call TRBJ1-1; D gene unclear. Trimming took 0 bases from V and 11 from J, leaving 19 bases between them. CDR3 length: 14 residues. CDR1 and CDR2 from the germline V gene are DFQATT and SNEGSKA (reference sequence). The CDR3 region has the DNA TGCAGTGCTAGAGAGAGAGGGTTGACGGCGGAGGCTTTCTTT. This encodes CSARERGLTAEAFF.

A few counts support this clonotype. The junction shows a germline mismatch at one end, possibly a read error. The J gene is TRBJ1-2, the V gene TRBV10-3; possible D gene TRBD1, 6 bases. Germline assignment: CDR1 ENHRY and CDR2 SYGVKD. The CDR3 has 13 amino acids. The CDR3 protein is CASSERGAEGYTF. The CDR3 coding sequence is TGTGCCAGCAGTGAAAGGGGGGCGGAGGGCTACACCTTC.

The chain couples TRBV20-1 to TRBJ2-7, with TRBD2 identical over 10 bases. V was clipped by 2 bases and J by 8 bases; unmatched bases: 9. Germline-derived CDR1 and CDR2 are DFQATT and SNEGSKA (reference sequence). This CDR3 has 14 amino acids. In DNA, the CDR3 is TGCAGTGCTAGACTAGCGGGAGCTCTCTGGCAGCAGTACTTC. It codes for CSARLAGALWQQYF.

The rearrangement links TRBV5-5 to TRBJ2-4; D remains unclear. The CDR3 covers 17 residues. Germline CDR1 reads SGHKS; CDR2 reads YYEKEE (reference sequence). V was cut by 3 bases and J by 3 bases, with 19 bases left in between. CDR3 sequence: CASSSRTGSGYKNIQYF. Written as DNA, the CDR3 is TGTGCCAGCAGCTCTAGAACCGGTTCCGGTTACAAAAACATTCAGTACTTC.

The V call is TRBV20-1, the J call TRBJ1-3; D might be TRBD1 (5 bases). Germline V gene lookup returns CDR1 DFQATT and CDR2 SNEGSKA (reference sequence). The CDR3 is 14 amino acids. V was shortened by 6 bases and J by 4 bases, with 16 bases between the two germline ends. The CDR3 sequence: CSALTDHGGNTIYF. CDR3 bases: TGCAGTGCCCTGACAGACCACGGAGGAAACACCATATATTTT.

This clonotype occurred many times. The chain recombines TRBV29-1 with TRBJ2-6, with a tentative D call TRBD1 (5 bases). The CDR3 length is 13 residues. V was cut by 4 bases and J by 8 bases, with 12 bases left in between. The germline gives CDR1 SQVTM, CDR2 ANQGSEA. The CDR3: CSVAFQGPNVLTF. CDR3 DNA: TGCAGCGTTGCATTTCAGGGTCCCAACGTCCTGACTTTC.